The 30 T cell receptor beta chains given below trace back to one sample, sequenced in a study of T cell changes during pregnancy in multiple sclerosis. Data came from immunoSEQ multiplex PCR; TCRdb stores just in-frame clones and leaves some out. The sample contains just under 95,000 clones, roughly 92% of which appear only once. The sample in question was peripheral blood, obtained in the first trimester of pregnancy. These receptor sequences come from a female donor with multiple sclerosis, enrolled in a pregnancy study.

The rearrangement joins TRBV19 to TRBJ2-1; TRBD1 agrees at 7 bases. From germline, CDR1 is LNHDA and CDR2 SQIVND (reference sequence). The CDR3 length is 13 residues. V trimming: 5 bases; J trimming: 6 bases; junction bases outside the gene matches: 4. The CDR3 is CASSFRTGNEQFF. CDR3 in DNA: TGTGCCAGTAGTTTCAGGACAGGCAATGAGCAGTTCTTC.

The chain has TRBV12-5 and TRBJ2-3; possibly TRBD2 for D (6 bases). Per germline, CDR1 LGHNT and CDR2 FRNRAP. The CDR3 sequence is 12 residues long. V was pared by 3 bases and J by 5 bases, with 6 bases between. In nucleotides, the CDR3 is TGTGCTAGTGGTTTCGGGGGAGATACGCAGTATTTT. It encodes CASGFGGDTQYF.

The chain recombines TRBV5-1 with TRBJ1-3, with D tentatively TRBD1 (5 bases). This CDR3 comprises 13 residues. Trimming left V 5 bases short and J 2 bases short, with 8 bases between. From germline, CDR1 is SGHRS and CDR2 YFSETQ. The CDR3 nucleotides are TGCGCCAGCAGACAGGTTGCTGGAAACACCATATATTTT. Protein product: CASRQVAGNTIYF.

This clone was seen a handful of times. This chain's CDR3 is CASSYTGVGEAFF. In nucleotides, the CDR3 is TGTGCCAGTAGTTATACAGGGGTCGGTGAAGCTTTCTTT. The chain uses TRBV19 and TRBJ1-1; the match to TRBD1 covers 7 bases. Trimming removed 5 bases from V and 7 bases from J; junction bases left unmatched: 7. Germline V gives CDR1 LNHDA, CDR2 SQIVND (reference sequence). This CDR3 has 13 residues.

This chain joins TRBV2 and TRBJ2-5; 9 bases map to TRBD1. With 3 bases clipped from V and 3 bases from J, the junction kept 2 bases outside the gene matches. The germline CDR1 and CDR2 sequences are SNHLY and FYNNEI. The CDR3 loop spans 14 amino acids. CDR3 residues: CASSDRTGEETQYF. The CDR3 DNA reads as TGTGCCAGCAGTGACCGGACAGGGGAAGAGACCCAGTACTTC.

The chain employs TRBV5-1 and TRBJ1-3, with D unresolved. This CDR3 contains 14 residues. V was trimmed by 1 base and J by 4 bases, leaving 9 bases between them. Per germline, CDR1 SGHRS and CDR2 YFSETQ. The CDR3 loop reads CASSLTGWGNTIYF. In nucleotides, the CDR3 is TGCGCCAGCAGCTTGACGGGGTGGGGAAACACCATATATTTT.

The CDR3 region has the DNA TGTGCCATCGGCGGACACGGCCAAGAGACCCAGTACTTC. Translated, it gives CAIGGHGQETQYF. The chain recombines TRBV10-3 with TRBJ2-5; the D gene is possibly TRBD1 (5 bases). This CDR3 comprises 13 residues. Trimming removed 8 bases from V and 1 base from J, with 11 bases in between. Per germline, CDR1 ENHRY and CDR2 SYGVKD.

This chain uses TRBV19 with TRBJ1-5; D gene ambiguous. V was trimmed by 6 bases and J by 0 bases, leaving 12 bases between them. Germline values: CDR1 LNHDA, CDR2 SQIVND (reference sequence). The CDR3 extends over 15 amino acids. The CDR3 region has the DNA TGTGCCAGTAGGGAACACAGAATTAGCAATCAGCCCCAGCATTTT. It is translated as CASREHRISNQPQHF.

V and J are TRBV9 and TRBJ1-5, with no clear D. This CDR3 region has 16 residues. Germline assignment: CDR1 SGDLS and CDR2 YYNGEE. V was shortened by 0 bases and J by 1 base, with 11 bases between the two germline ends. CDR3 sequence (DNA): TGTGCCAGCAGCGTAGGGCCGGGGAAGAGCAATCAGCCCCAGCATTTT. Residues: CASSVGPGKSNQPQHF.

V usage is TRBV27 and J usage is TRBJ1-2, with 9 bases aligning to TRBD1. J gave up 3 bases and V 0 bases, and 8 bases lay outside the gene matches. The CDR3 length is 17 residues. CDR1 MNHEY and CDR2 SMNVEV come from the germline V gene (reference sequence). DNA of the CDR3: TGTGCCAGCAGTTTATCGAGGGACAGGGAGTTAGACTATGGCTACACCTTC. Protein product: CASSLSRDRELDYGYTF.

Here the CDR3 DNA reads TGTGCCAGCAGTCCCCGGCTTTTAGCGGGAGGGGTCGAGCAGTACTTC. This sequence encodes CASSPRLLAGGVEQYF. The chain couples TRBV28 to TRBJ2-7; 11 positions match TRBD2. The ends lost 5 bases at V and 6 bases at J; junction bases unmatched: 12. This CDR3 contains 16 residues. Germline CDR1 MDHEN, CDR2 SYDVKM.

The rearrangement uses TRBV7-9 and TRBJ1-5; 9 nucleotides match TRBD1. V was clipped by 5 bases and J by 4 bases; unmatched bases: 0. This CDR3 region has 13 residues. Per the germline V gene, CDR1 is SEHNR and CDR2 is FQNEAQ (reference sequence). CDR3 sequence (DNA): TGTGCCAGCAGCGGGACAGGGAATCAGCCCCAGCATTTT. Protein product: CASSGTGNQPQHF.

This chain links TRBV4-3 with TRBJ2-2, with 10 bases aligning to TRBD1. With V trimmed by 4 bases and J by 2 bases, 10 bases remained unmatched. Per the germline V gene, CDR1 is LGHNA and CDR2 is YSLEER. There are 18 residues in the CDR3. The CDR3 reads CASSPRTGGPLNTGELFF. The CDR3 coding sequence is TGCGCCAGCAGCCCCCGGACAGGGGGACCCCTCAACACCGGGGAGCTGTTTTTT.

This rearrangement joins TRBV5-4 to TRBJ2-2; 13 positions agree with TRBD2. The CDR3 length is 17 residues. Germline CDR1 SGHNT, CDR2 YYREEE (reference sequence). V dropped 4 bases and J dropped 7; count of bases not matched to a gene: 10. The CDR3 sequence is CASSRTSGSMFGGELFF. CDR3 nucleotides: TGTGCCAGCAGCCGGACTAGCGGGAGTATGTTCGGCGGGGAGCTGTTTTTT.

This clone was observed once. The rearrangement joins TRBV19 to TRBJ2-1, with TRBD2 matching over 9 bases. Germline values: CDR1 LNHDA, CDR2 SQIVND (reference sequence). The length of the CDR3 is 15 residues. V gave up 4 bases and J gave up 4 bases; unmatched junction bases: 5. Here the CDR3 reads CASSRGLAFYNEQFF. CDR3 bases: TGTGCCAGTAGTAGGGGACTAGCCTTTTACAATGAGCAGTTCTTC. The full variable domain, with the rest looked up from reference TRBV19 and TRBJ2-1, is DGGITQSPKYLFRKEGQNVTLSCEQNLNHDAMYWYRQDPGQGLRLIYYSQIVNDFQKGDIAEGYSVSREKKESFPLTVTSAQKNPTAFYLCASSRGLAFYNEQFFGPGTRLTVL.

The chain links TRBV14 to TRBJ2-5; D might be TRBD2 (6 bases). Germline CDR1 reads SGHDN; CDR2 reads FVKESK. The V end was cut by 0 bases, the J end by 2 bases, with 13 bases between. This CDR3 is built from 16 residues. The CDR3 sequence is CASSQDRRGWQETQYF. The CDR3 nucleotides read TGTGCCAGCAGCCAAGATCGGCGGGGTTGGCAAGAGACCCAGTACTTC.

A single count supports this clone. The CDR3 reads CASSPEGVSYNEQFF. The CDR3 DNA reads TGTGCCAGCAGCCCAGAGGGGGTTTCCTACAATGAGCAGTTCTTC. This rearrangement joins TRBV9 to TRBJ2-1; D is possibly TRBD1 (6 bases). The CDR3 covers 15 residues. The ends were cut back, 4 bases at V and 1 base at J, with 12 bases in the middle. CDR1 is SGDLS and CDR2 is YYNGEE in the germline V gene. Full variable domain (outside the CDR3, taken from reference TRBV9 and TRBJ2-1): DSGVTQTPKHLITATGQRVTLRCSPRSGDLSVYWYQQSLDQGLQFLIQYYNGEERAKGNILERFSAQQFPDLHSELNLSSLELGDSALYFCASSPEGVSYNEQFFGPGTRLTVL.

The rearrangement uses TRBV6-5 and TRBJ2-3; perhaps TRBD1 as D (5 bases). CDR1 and CDR2 from the germline V gene are MNHEY and SVGAGI. The CDR3 has 12 residues. Trimming took off 1 base at V and 15 bases at J, with 14 bases between the two ends. The CDR3 DNA is TGTGCCAGCAGTTACTTAGGCAGGGTATACTATTTT. Protein product: CASSYLGRVYYF.

V usage is TRBV11-2 and J usage is TRBJ2-7, with 9 bases aligning to TRBD1. V trimming: 4 bases; J trimming: 1 base; junction bases outside the gene matches: 8. Germline V gives CDR1 SGHAT, CDR2 FQNNGV. This CDR3 spans 16 amino acids. The CDR3 coding sequence is TGTGCCAGCAGCTGGACCGGGACAGGGAATTCCTACGAGCAGTACTTC. Translating gives CASSWTGTGNSYEQYF.

The V call is TRBV30, the J call TRBJ2-7; 7 bases map to TRBD1. V dropped 0 bases and J dropped 6; count of bases not matched to a gene: 14. The CDR3 is 16 residues long. CDR1 and CDR2 (germline): GTSNPN, SVGIG (reference sequence). The chain's CDR3 is CAWSVRGTARPLEQYF. The CDR3 nucleotides read TGTGCCTGGAGTGTACGAGGGACAGCTCGACCCCTCGAGCAGTACTTC.

J is TRBJ2-7 and V is TRBV4-1; D is possibly TRBD1 (6 bases). V gave up 4 bases and J gave up 1 base, with 11 bases separating them. This CDR3 is 14 amino acids long. CDR1 MGHRA and CDR2 YSYEKL come from the germline V gene. CDR3 DNA: TGCGCCAGCAGCCTGGAGAGGGGGTCCTACGAGCAGTACTTC. Protein product: CASSLERGSYEQYF.

This chain uses TRBV7-6 with TRBJ2-2; TRBD1 agrees at 7 bases. Germline CDR1 SGHVS, CDR2 FNYEAQ. The V and J ends lost 5 bases and 5 bases, in that order; junction bases with no gene match: 8. CDR3 length: 15 residues. Here the CDR3 DNA reads TGTGCCAGCAGCCACCACGACAGGGCTACCGGGGAGCTGTTTTTT. Encoded protein: CASSHHDRATGELFF.

This chain joins TRBV19 and TRBJ2-6; D is unresolved. V dropped 3 bases and J dropped 4 bases, with 16 bases sitting between them. The V gene's germline CDR1 is LNHDA and CDR2 SQIVND (reference sequence). CDR3 length equals 17 residues. The DNA for the CDR3 is TGTGCCAGTAGTATGTCCCCAGGCGTAGGAGGGGCCAACGTCCTGACTTTC. Protein: CASSMSPGVGGANVLTF.

A single count supports this clone. The chain carries TRBV5-1 and TRBJ1-5; a weak D match, TRBD1 (6 bases). The germline V and J ends were trimmed by 0 bases and 4 bases, with 11 bases remaining between them. The CDR3 spans 15 residues. Germline V gene sequence: CDR1 SGHRS, CDR2 YFSETQ. The CDR3 bases are TGCGCCAGCAGCTTGGACACAGACAGGAATCAGCCCCAGCATTTT. This sequence encodes CASSLDTDRNQPQHF.

The CDR3 region has the DNA TGCAGCGTTGAAGGTGGGACACGAGCCTCCTACAATGAGCAGTTCTTC. It yields the protein CSVEGGTRASYNEQFF. The chain employs TRBV29-1 and TRBJ2-1, with TRBD1 as a possible D gene (6 bases). The germline V gene has CDR1 SQVTM and CDR2 ANQGSEA. The ends were cut back, 1 base at V and 0 bases at J, with 13 bases in the middle. This CDR3 has 16 amino acids.

The count of this clone is one. This chain uses TRBV4-2 with TRBJ2-1; 10 bases align to TRBD2. V lost 2 bases, J lost 8 bases, and 6 bases stayed unmatched. CDR3 length: 15 amino acids. The germline CDR1 and CDR2 sequences are LGHNA and YNFKEQ. CDR3 nucleotides: TGTGCCAGCAGCCAAAAAAGACTAGCGGGTCATGAGCAGTTCTTC. It codes for CASSQKRLAGHEQFF.

V gene TRBV7-6 combines with J gene TRBJ2-5; the match to TRBD1 covers 12 bases. CDR1 SGHVS and CDR2 FNYEAQ come from the germline V gene. CDR3 size: 17 residues. V lost 6 bases and J lost 5; bases outside the gene matches: 13. Here the CDR3 DNA reads TGTGCCAGCAGGCTAGAGTCCGGGACAGGGGGCGCGGAGACCCAGTACTTC. It specifies CASRLESGTGGAETQYF.

This clone was counted a few times. The chain employs TRBV10-3 and TRBJ2-7; possible D gene TRBD2, 7 bases. Germline-derived CDR1 and CDR2 are ENHRY and SYGVKD. The CDR3 has 12 residues. CDR3: CAISPTESGGAV. The CDR3, as DNA: TGTGCCATCAGCCCCACCGAGAGTGGGGGGGCGGTA.

The gene calls are TRBV7-9 and TRBJ2-1, with 7 positions matching TRBD1. The CDR3 length is 15 residues. J gave up 4 bases and V 5 bases, and 8 bases lay outside the gene matches. The germline V gene encodes CDR1 SEHNR and CDR2 FQNEAQ (reference sequence). The CDR3 coding sequence is TGTGCCAGCAGCCCGTATGTGGGACAGTACAATGAGCAGTTCTTC. Translation: CASSPYVGQYNEQFF.

The chain uses TRBV23-1 and TRBJ2-7, with TRBD1 as a possible D gene (5 bases). TRBV23-1 is noted as an ORF with a role that remains uncertain. V was trimmed by 6 bases and J by 2 bases, leaving 26 bases between them. The CDR3 runs to 18 residues. The chain's CDR3 is CASSPSRTSRGTTYEQYF. As DNA, the CDR3 is TGCGCCAGCAGCCCCAGCCGGACCTCTAGGGGCACTACCTACGAGCAGTACTTC.